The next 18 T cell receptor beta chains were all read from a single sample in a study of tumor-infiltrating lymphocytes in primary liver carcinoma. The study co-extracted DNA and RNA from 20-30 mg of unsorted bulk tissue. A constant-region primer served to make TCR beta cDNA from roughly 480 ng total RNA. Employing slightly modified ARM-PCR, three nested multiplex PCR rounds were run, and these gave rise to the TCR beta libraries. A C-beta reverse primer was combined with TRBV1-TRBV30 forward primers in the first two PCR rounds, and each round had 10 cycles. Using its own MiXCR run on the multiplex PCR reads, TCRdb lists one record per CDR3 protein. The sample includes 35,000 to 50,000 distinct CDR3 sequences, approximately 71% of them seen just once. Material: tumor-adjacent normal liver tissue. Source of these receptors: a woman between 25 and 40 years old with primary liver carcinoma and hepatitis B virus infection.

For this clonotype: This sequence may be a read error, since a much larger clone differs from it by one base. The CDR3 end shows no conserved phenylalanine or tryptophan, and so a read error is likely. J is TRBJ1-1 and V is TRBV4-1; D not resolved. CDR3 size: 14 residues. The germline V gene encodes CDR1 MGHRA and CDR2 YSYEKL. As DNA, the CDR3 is TGCGCCAGCAGCACCGGACGCTCGAACATTGAAGCTTTCTCT. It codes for CASSTGRSNIEAFS.

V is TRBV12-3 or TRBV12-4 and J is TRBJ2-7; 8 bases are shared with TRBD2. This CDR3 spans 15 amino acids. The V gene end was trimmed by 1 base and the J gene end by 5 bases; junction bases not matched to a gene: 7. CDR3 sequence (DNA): TGTGCCAGCAGTTTAGGAGTCGGGAGGGCCAACGAGCAGTACTTC. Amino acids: CASSLGVGRANEQYF.

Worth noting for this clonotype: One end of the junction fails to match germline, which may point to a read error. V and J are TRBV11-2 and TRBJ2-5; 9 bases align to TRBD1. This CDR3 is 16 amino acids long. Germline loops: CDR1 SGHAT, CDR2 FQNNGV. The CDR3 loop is CARNTRTGGAKETQYF. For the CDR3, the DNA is TGTGCCAGAAACACAAGAACAGGGGGCGCGAAAGAGACCCAATACTTC.

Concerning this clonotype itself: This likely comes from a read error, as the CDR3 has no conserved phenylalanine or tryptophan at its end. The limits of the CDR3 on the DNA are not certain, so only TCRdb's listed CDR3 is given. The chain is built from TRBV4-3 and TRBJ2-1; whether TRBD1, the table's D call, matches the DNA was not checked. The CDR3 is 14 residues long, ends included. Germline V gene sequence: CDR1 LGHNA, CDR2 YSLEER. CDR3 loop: CASSHTGLVNEQLL.

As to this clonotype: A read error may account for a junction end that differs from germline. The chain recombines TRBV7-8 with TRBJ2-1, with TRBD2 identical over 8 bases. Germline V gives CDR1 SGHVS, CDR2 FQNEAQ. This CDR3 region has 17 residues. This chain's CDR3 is CASSKDTTSGYYIEQFF. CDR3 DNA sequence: TGTGCCAGCAGCAAAGACACAACTAGCGGCTATTACATTGAGCAGTTCTTC.

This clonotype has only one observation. The CDR3 DNA is TGTGCCAACACCTTAGCGGAGCCCTACGAGCAGTACTTC. Its protein is CANTLAEPYEQYF. V gene TRBV6-6 combines with J gene TRBJ2-7; D perhaps matches TRBD2 (6 bases). Looked up from germline, CDR1 is MNHNY and CDR2 is SVGAGI (reference sequence). Trimming took 10 bases from V and 2 from J, leaving 15 bases between them. CDR3 length: 13 amino acids.

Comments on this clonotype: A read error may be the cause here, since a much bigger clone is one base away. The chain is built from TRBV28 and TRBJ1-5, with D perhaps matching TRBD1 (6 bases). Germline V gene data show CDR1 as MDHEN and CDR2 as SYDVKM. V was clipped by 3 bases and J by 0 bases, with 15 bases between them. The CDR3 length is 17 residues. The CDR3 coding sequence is TGTGCCAGCAGTTTGCGGGGGGCCTTACTTAGCAATCAGCCCCAGCATTTT. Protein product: CASSLRGALLSNQPQHF.

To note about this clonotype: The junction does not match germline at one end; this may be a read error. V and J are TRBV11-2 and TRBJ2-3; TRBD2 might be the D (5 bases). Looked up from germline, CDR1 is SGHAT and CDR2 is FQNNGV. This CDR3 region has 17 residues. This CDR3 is CASSSPDLPHSTDTQYF. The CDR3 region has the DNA TGTGCTAGCAGTTCCCCGGACTTACCCCATAGCACAGATACGCAGTATTTT.

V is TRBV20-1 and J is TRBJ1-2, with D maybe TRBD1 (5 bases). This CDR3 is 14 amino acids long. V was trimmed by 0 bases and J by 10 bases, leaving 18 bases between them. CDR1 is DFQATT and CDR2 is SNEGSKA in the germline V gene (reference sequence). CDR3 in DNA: TGCAGTGCTAGAGATGACAGTAACAAGGATGACTACACCTTC. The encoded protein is CSARDDSNKDDYTF.

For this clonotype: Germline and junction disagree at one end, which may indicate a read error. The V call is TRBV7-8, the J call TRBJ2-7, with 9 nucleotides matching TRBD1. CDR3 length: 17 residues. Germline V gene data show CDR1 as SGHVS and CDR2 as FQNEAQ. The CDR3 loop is CASSLSQGTGIAYEQYF. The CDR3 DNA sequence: TGTGCCAGTAGCTTATCCCAGGGGACAGGGATTGCCTACGAGCAGTACTTC.

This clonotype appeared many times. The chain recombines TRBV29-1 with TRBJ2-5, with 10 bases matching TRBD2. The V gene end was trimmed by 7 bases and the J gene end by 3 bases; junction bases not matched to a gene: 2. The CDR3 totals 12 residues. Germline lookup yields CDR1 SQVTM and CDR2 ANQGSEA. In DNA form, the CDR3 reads TGCAGCGCTGGACTAGCGGAAGAGACCCAGTACTTC. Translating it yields CSAGLAEETQYF. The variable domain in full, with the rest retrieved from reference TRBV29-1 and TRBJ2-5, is SAVISQKPSRDICQRGTSLTIQCQVDSQVTMMFWYRQQPGQSLTLIATANQGSEATYESGFVIDKFPISRPNLTFSTLTVSNMSPEDSSIYLCSAGLAEETQYFGPGTRLLVL.

CDR3 coding DNA: TGTGCCAGCAGCGAGACAGGATGGGTCGGGGAGCTGTTTTTT. It encodes CASSETGWVGELFF. The gene calls are TRBV2 and TRBJ2-2; D possibly corresponds to TRBD1 (6 bases). The germline gives CDR1 SNHLY, CDR2 FYNNEI. The CDR3 runs 14 residues. Trimming pared 6 bases from V and 7 bases from J, leaving 15 bases between.

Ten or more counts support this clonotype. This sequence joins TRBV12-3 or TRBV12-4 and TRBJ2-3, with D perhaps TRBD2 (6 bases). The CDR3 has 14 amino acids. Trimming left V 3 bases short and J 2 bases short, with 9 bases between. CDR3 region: CASSLGDFTDTQYF. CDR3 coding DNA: TGTGCCAGCAGTTTGGGGGACTTCACAGATACGCAGTATTTT.

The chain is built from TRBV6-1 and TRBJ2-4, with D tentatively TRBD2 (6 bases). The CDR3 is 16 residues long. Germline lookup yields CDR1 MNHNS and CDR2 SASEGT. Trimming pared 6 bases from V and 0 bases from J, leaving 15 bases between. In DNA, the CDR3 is TGTGCCAGCAGGCTGGGAGGCAGTCTAGCCAAAAACATTCAGTACTTC. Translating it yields CASRLGGSLAKNIQYF.

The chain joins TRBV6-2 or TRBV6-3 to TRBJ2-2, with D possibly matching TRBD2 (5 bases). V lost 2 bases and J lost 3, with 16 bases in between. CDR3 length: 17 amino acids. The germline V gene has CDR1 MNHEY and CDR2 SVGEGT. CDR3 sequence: CASSYPLGERDTGELFF. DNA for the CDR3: TGTGCCAGCAGTTACCCCCTCGGGGAGAGAGACACCGGGGAGCTGTTTTTT.

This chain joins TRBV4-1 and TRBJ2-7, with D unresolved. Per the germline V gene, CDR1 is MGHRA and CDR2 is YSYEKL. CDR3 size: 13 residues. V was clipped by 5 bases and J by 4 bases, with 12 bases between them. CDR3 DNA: TGCGCCAGCAGCGTAGAGTCGGATTACGAGCAGTACTTC. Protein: CASSVESDYEQYF.

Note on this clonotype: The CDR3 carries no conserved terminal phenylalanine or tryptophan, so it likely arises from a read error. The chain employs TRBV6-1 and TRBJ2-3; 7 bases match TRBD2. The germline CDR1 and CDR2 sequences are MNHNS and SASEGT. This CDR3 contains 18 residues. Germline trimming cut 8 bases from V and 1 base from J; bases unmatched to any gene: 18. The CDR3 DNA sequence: TGTGCCAGCCGAACGGCGGGAGTGGGAAGTATGGGCACAGATACGCAGTATTAT. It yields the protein CASRTAGVGSMGTDTQYY.

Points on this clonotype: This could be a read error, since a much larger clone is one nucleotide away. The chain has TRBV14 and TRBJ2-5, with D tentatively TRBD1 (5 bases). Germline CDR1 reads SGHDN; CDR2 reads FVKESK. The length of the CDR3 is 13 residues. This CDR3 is CASSQEGQETQHF. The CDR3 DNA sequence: TGTGCCAGCAGCCAAGAGGGGCAGGAGACCCAGCACTTC.